The 13 T cell receptor beta chains presented below share a single source sample, sequenced in a study of CD8+ T cells in alopecia areata. RNA was isolated and reverse transcribed to cDNA, the sequencing template. Generated by immunoSEQ multiplex PCR, the TCRdb table keeps only in-frame clones and is missing some. The sample has approximately 110,000 clones; around three fifths are singletons. Treatment reported: oral pan-JAK inhibitor, 5-10 mg twice daily. The sequenced sample was CD4+ T cells sorted from blood, obtained at week 24, from a patient treated with tofacitinib. Every receptor here comes from a human donor with alopecia areata.

This clone has just one count. The chain employs TRBV2 and TRBJ2-5, with TRBD2 matching 9 bases. Germline CDR1 is SNHLY and CDR2 is FYNNEI. The CDR3 has 15 amino acids. J lost 4 bases, V lost 5 bases, and 8 bases had no gene match. Here the CDR3 reads CASSSRAGGGETQYF. For the CDR3, the DNA is TGTGCCAGCAGTTCGAGAGCGGGGGGTGGAGAGACCCAGTACTTC.

The count of this clone is one. The V gene is TRBV5-6, the J gene TRBJ1-2, with TRBD1 matching over 11 bases. The CDR3 sequence is 13 residues long. The V gene end was trimmed by 4 bases and the J gene end by 8 bases; junction bases not matched to a gene: 4. Germline V lookup: CDR1 SGHDT, CDR2 YYEEEE. CDR3 in DNA: TGTGCCAGCAGCCTCCGGACAGGGGGCGGCTACACCTTC. Translated, it gives CASSLRTGGGYTF.

This chain uses TRBV4-3 with TRBJ2-1; 10 bases fit TRBD2. There are 15 residues in the CDR3. CDR1 is LGHNA and CDR2 is YSLEER in the germline V gene. V lost 2 bases and J lost 7; bases outside the gene matches: 5. CDR3 region: CASSQPSGGRNEQFF. DNA of the CDR3: TGCGCCAGCAGCCAACCTAGCGGGGGTCGGAATGAGCAGTTCTTC.

This clone was counted only a few times. The chain combines TRBV12-5 with TRBJ1-5; D remains unclear. Germline assignment: CDR1 LGHNT and CDR2 FRNRAP. V was pared by 0 bases and J by 2 bases, with 17 bases between. CDR3 length equals 18 residues. DNA for the CDR3: TGTGCTAGTGGTTTGGTACAAGGGAGGCATCGCGGCAATCAGCCCCAGCATTTT. This sequence encodes CASGLVQGRHRGNQPQHF.

The V gene is TRBV7-2, the J gene TRBJ2-5; D not certain. V lost 1 base to trimming and J lost 5 bases, with 5 bases between them. Germline values: CDR1 SGHTA, CDR2 FQGNSA. The CDR3 loop spans 12 amino acids. Written as DNA, the CDR3 is TGTGCCAGCAGCTTAGTCGGGGAGACCCAGTACTTC. This codes for CASSLVGETQYF.

The chain has TRBV18 and TRBJ2-5; D ambiguous. Trimming removed 2 bases at V and 4 bases at J, with 11 bases between. The CDR3 covers 14 residues. The germline V gene encodes CDR1 KGHSH and CDR2 LQKENI. CDR3 amino acids: CASSPWATTETQYF. The CDR3 DNA sequence: TGTGCCAGCTCACCATGGGCAACAACAGAGACCCAGTACTTC.

The chain's CDR3 is CAWNNAWRNIRGYTF. CDR3 in DNA: TGTGCCTGGAATAACGCGTGGCGGAATATTCGTGGCTACACCTTC. This chain joins TRBV30 and TRBJ1-2; D not certain. The CDR3 consists of 15 residues. Germline V CDR1 and CDR2: GTSNPN, SVGIG (reference sequence). V was shortened by 4 bases and J by 7 bases, with 22 bases between the two germline ends. Together with reference TRBV30 and TRBJ1-2, the CDR3 gives the full variable domain: SQTIHQWPATLVQPVGSPLSLECTVEGTSNPNLYWYRQAAGRGLQLLFYSVGIGQISSEVPQNLSASRPQDRQFILSSKKLLLSDSGFYLCAWNNAWRNIRGYTFGSGTRLTVV.

This chain joins TRBV19 and TRBJ1-2, with a weak D call TRBD1 (5 bases). The CDR3 extends over 13 amino acids. Germline values: CDR1 LNHDA, CDR2 SQIVND (reference sequence). Trimming took off 3 bases at V and 6 bases at J, with 11 bases between the two ends. The CDR3 DNA follows: TGTGCCAGTAGTATGTGGGGGAGCGATGGCTACACCTTC. Amino acid sequence: CASSMWGSDGYTF. Looking up the rest from reference TRBV19 and TRBJ1-2 gives the full variable domain: DGGITQSPKYLFRKEGQNVTLSCEQNLNHDAMYWYRQDPGQGLRLIYYSQIVNDFQKGDIAEGYSVSREKKESFPLTVTSAQKNPTAFYLCASSMWGSDGYTFGSGTRLTVV.

The gene calls are TRBV30 and TRBJ1-2; D is unresolved. Germline lookup yields CDR1 GTSNPN and CDR2 SVGIG (reference sequence). V lost 5 bases, J lost 8 bases, and 15 bases lay in between. There are 12 residues in the CDR3. Here the CDR3 DNA reads TGTGCCTGGGACAAATTCCTCGGCGGCTACACCTTC. Its translation: CAWDKFLGGYTF.

The chain employs TRBV29-1 and TRBJ2-7, with 8 bases aligning to TRBD2. V lost 5 bases, J lost 4 bases, and 4 bases stayed unmatched. Germline CDR1 and CDR2: SQVTM and ANQGSEA. The CDR3 contains 12 residues. The CDR3: CSVLSGGYEQYF. The DNA for the CDR3 is TGCAGCGTTCTGTCGGGGGGGTACGAGCAGTACTTC.

Regarding this clone: A read error may produce the germline difference seen at one junction end. This chain uses TRBV2 with TRBJ1-2, with D perhaps matching TRBD1 (5 bases). The CDR3 length is 12 residues. Germline V CDR1 and CDR2: SNHLY, FYNNEI. The CDR3 reads CASSERGVNRAF. The CDR3 nucleotides are TGTGCCAGCAGTGAAAGAGGGGTTAACCGGGCCTTC.

The rearrangement links TRBV29-1 to TRBJ2-7; 9 bases line up with TRBD1. CDR1 and CDR2 from the germline V gene are SQVTM and ANQGSEA. This CDR3 contains 13 residues. V trimming: 4 bases; J trimming: 2 bases; junction bases outside the gene matches: 3. The CDR3 loop reads CSVGTGEAYEQYF. CDR3 nucleotide sequence: TGCAGCGTTGGGACAGGGGAGGCCTACGAGCAGTACTTC.

The chain's CDR3 is CASSQESTGDQPQHF. CDR3 DNA: TGCGCCAGCAGCCAAGAATCGACAGGGGACCAGCCCCAGCATTTT. This chain uses TRBV4-1 with TRBJ1-5; TRBD1 aligns across 8 bases. V dropped 0 bases and J dropped 7; count of bases not matched to a gene: 5. From germline, CDR1 is MGHRA and CDR2 YSYEKL. The CDR3 has 15 residues.